Below, 25 T cell receptor beta chains from the same sample are listed, as sequenced in a study of CD8 T cells in ankylosing spondylitis. TCRdb re-analysed the 5' RACE reads in MiXCR, keeping a single row per CDR3 protein. The data show hundreds of thousands of distinct CDR3 sequences, with roughly 32% seen just once and 4% to 5% held by the top ten. Sequenced material: blood, either unsorted or a sorted T cell fraction (not recorded which). These receptors were collected from a male donor with ankylosing spondylitis or in good health (not recorded which).

This chain connects TRBV7-8 to TRBJ2-7, with TRBD1 identical over 8 bases. The CDR3 spans 15 residues. The V segment lost 1 base and the J segment 4 bases; nucleotides outside the gene matches: 6. Per the germline V gene, CDR1 is SGHVS and CDR2 is FQNEAQ. The CDR3 spells CASSLEGWTGYEQYF. The CDR3 coding sequence is TGTGCCAGCAGCTTAGAGGGCTGGACAGGGTACGAGCAGTACTTC. Full variable domain (missing parts from reference TRBV7-8 and TRBJ2-7): GAGVSQSPRYKVAKRGQDVALRCDPISGHVSLFWYQQALGQGPEFLTYFQNEAQLDKSGLPSDRFFAERPEGSVSTLKIQRTQQEDSAVYLCASSLEGWTGYEQYFGPGTRLTVT.

This clonotype was observed a handful of times. The CDR3 spells CASSERGTVYNEQFF. The CDR3, as DNA: TGTGCCAGCAGTGAAAGGGGGACGGTCTACAATGAGCAGTTCTTC. V is TRBV25-1 and J is TRBJ2-1; perhaps TRBD1 as D (6 bases). Germline CDR1 MGHDK, CDR2 SYGVNS. The CDR3 extends over 15 amino acids. Trimming removed 2 bases from V and 3 bases from J, with 11 bases in between. The full variable domain, its missing parts supplied by reference TRBV25-1 and TRBJ2-1, is EADIYQTPRYLVIGTGKKITLECSQTMGHDKMYWYQQDPGMELHLIHYSYGVNSTEKGDLSSESTVSRIRTEHFPLTLESARPSHTSQYLCASSERGTVYNEQFFGPGTRLTVL.

V and J are TRBV27 and TRBJ2-7; 11 nucleotides agree with TRBD1. The CDR3 length is 16 residues. CDR1 and CDR2 (germline): MNHEY, SMNVEV (reference sequence). Trimming removed 0 bases from V and 0 bases from J; junction bases left unmatched: 1. Here the CDR3 reads CASSLSGTGGSYEQYF. CDR3 coding DNA: TGTGCCAGCAGTTTATCGGGGACAGGGGGCTCCTACGAGCAGTACTTC.

V and J are TRBV27 and TRBJ2-1; D not certain. CDR1 and CDR2 from the germline V gene are MNHEY and SMNVEV (reference sequence). The CDR3 has 12 residues. V lost 6 bases and J lost 3, with 6 bases in between. The CDR3 region has the DNA TGTGCCAGCAGCCGAAGCTACAATGAGCAGTTCTTC. It yields the protein CASSRSYNEQFF.

This clonotype turned up a few times. V is TRBV29-1 and J is TRBJ2-7, with D tentatively TRBD2 (6 bases). V was pared by 4 bases and J by 2 bases, with 6 bases between. Germline CDR1 SQVTM, CDR2 ANQGSEA. The CDR3 has 11 residues. The CDR3 sequence: CSVGGTYEQYF. CDR3 nucleotides: TGCAGCGTTGGCGGGACCTACGAGCAGTACTTC.

The chain links TRBV18 to TRBJ2-7, with D possibly TRBD1 on 7 matching bases. The germline gives CDR1 KGHSH, CDR2 LQKENI. Trimming removed 5 bases from V and 7 bases from J, with 15 bases in between. There are 13 residues in the CDR3. In DNA, the CDR3 is TGTGCCAGCTCAACCGACAGGGACTGGGAGCAGTACTTC. Translation: CASSTDRDWEQYF.

This chain connects TRBV5-5 to TRBJ2-2; a possible D gene is TRBD2 (5 bases). Germline values: CDR1 SGHKS, CDR2 YYEKEE (reference sequence). Deletions cut 2 bases from V and 5 bases from J, with 13 bases between. This CDR3 has 15 amino acids. The CDR3 DNA reads as TGTGCCAGCAGCTTTGCTAGCCTTGGAACCGGGGAGCTGTTTTTT. The encoded protein is CASSFASLGTGELFF.

The J gene is TRBJ1-4, the V gene TRBV4-1; D may be TRBD1 (5 bases). This CDR3 is built from 14 residues. Per germline, CDR1 MGHRA and CDR2 YSYEKL. The V gene lost 0 bases and the J gene lost 5 bases, with 7 bases spanning the gap. Here the CDR3 DNA reads TGCGCCAGCAGCCAAGAGGGGCGGAATGAAAAACTGTTTTTT. It codes for CASSQEGRNEKLFF.

This clonotype was counted many times. V is TRBV6-5 and J is TRBJ2-5; D is possibly TRBD1 (6 bases). Germline CDR1 MNHEY, CDR2 SVGAGI. The germline V and J ends were trimmed by 0 bases and 5 bases, with 10 bases remaining between them. The CDR3 spans 14 residues. CDR3 in amino acids: CASSYSVRGETQYF. In DNA form, the CDR3 reads TGTGCCAGCAGTTACTCGGTCAGGGGTGAGACCCAGTACTTC.

The gene calls are TRBV3-1 and TRBJ2-6; 11 nucleotides align to TRBD1. This CDR3 has 16 residues. Germline V gene sequence: CDR1 LGHDT, CDR2 YNNKEL (reference sequence). The ends lost 9 bases at V and 1 base at J; junction bases unmatched: 5. CDR3 amino acids: CASGDRGESGANVLTF. In DNA form, the CDR3 reads TGTGCCAGTGGGGACAGGGGGGAATCTGGGGCCAACGTCCTGACTTTC.

Only a few counts were recorded for this clonotype. V and J are TRBV7-8 and TRBJ1-1; 10 bases agree with TRBD1. This CDR3 region has 13 residues. The germline V gene encodes CDR1 SGHVS and CDR2 FQNEAQ. The V gene end was trimmed by 7 bases and the J gene end by 7 bases; junction bases not matched to a gene: 6. The CDR3 nucleotides read TGTGCCAGCAAGGATAGGGACAGGGGTGAAGCTTTCTTT. Translation: CASKDRDRGEAFF.

The chain employs TRBV12-3 or TRBV12-4 and TRBJ1-6, with D possibly being TRBD1 (5 bases). V was shortened by 3 bases and J by 10 bases, with 16 bases between the two germline ends. The length of the CDR3 is 15 residues. CDR3 in amino acids: CASSLSGQGKSPLHF. In DNA, the CDR3 is TGTGCCAGCAGTTTGTCGGGCCAGGGCAAATCACCCCTCCACTTT.

This chain uses TRBV3-1 with TRBJ2-5; D uncertain. The V end was cut by 3 bases, the J end by 5 bases, with 10 bases between. The CDR3 extends over 13 amino acids. Germline loops: CDR1 LGHDT, CDR2 YNNKEL (reference sequence). Written as DNA, the CDR3 is TGTGCCAGCAGCCATTCGGTTCAGGAGACCCAGTACTTC. Residues: CASSHSVQETQYF.

The gene calls are TRBV27 and TRBJ2-7; D remains ambiguous. The germline V and J ends were trimmed by 6 bases and 0 bases, with 12 bases remaining between them. The CDR3 sequence is 14 residues long. Germline CDR1 is MNHEY and CDR2 is SMNVEV (reference sequence). CDR3 bases: TGTGCCAGCAGCTACCGACGGACCTCCTACGAGCAGTACTTC. It encodes CASSYRRTSYEQYF.

The chain is built from TRBV7-8 and TRBJ2-1; 10 bases are a match to TRBD2. CDR1 SGHVS and CDR2 FQNEAQ come from the germline V gene. This CDR3 is 17 amino acids long. Trimming cost V 5 bases and J 3 bases; bases outside gene matches: 10. CDR3 region: CASSPPERGGFYNEQFF. CDR3 DNA sequence: TGTGCCAGCAGCCCGCCGGAGCGGGGGGGTTTCTACAATGAGCAGTTCTTC.

This clonotype was seen only a few times. The J gene is TRBJ2-3, the V gene TRBV7-2, with TRBD2 identical over 8 bases. Germline CDR1 and CDR2: SGHTA and FQGNSA. V gave up 5 bases and J gave up 2 bases; unmatched junction bases: 6. CDR3 length equals 15 residues. CDR3 sequence: CASSRSGGYTDTQYF. In DNA, the CDR3 is TGTGCCAGCAGCAGAAGCGGGGGTTACACAGATACGCAGTATTTT.

This clonotype was observed a few times. The chain carries TRBV5-5 and TRBJ2-5, with D maybe TRBD2 (7 bases). The CDR3 has 16 amino acids. Germline CDR1 reads SGHKS; CDR2 reads YYEKEE (reference sequence). The ends were cut back, 0 bases at V and 7 bases at J, with 19 bases in the middle. The CDR3 sequence is CASSLEQGGGSGTQYF. The DNA for the CDR3 is TGTGCCAGCAGCTTGGAGCAAGGGGGGGGGTCTGGGACCCAGTACTTC.

This chain joins TRBV3-1 and TRBJ1-3, with D unresolved. Trimming removed 0 bases from V and 4 bases from J, with 10 bases in between. This CDR3 has 15 amino acids. Germline V gives CDR1 LGHDT, CDR2 YNNKEL (reference sequence). As DNA, the CDR3 is TGTGCCAGCAGCCAAGAGATGGGGAGCGGAAACACCATATATTTT. It codes for CASSQEMGSGNTIYF.

In its sample, this clonotype was seen many times. The V and J genes are TRBV29-1 and TRBJ1-2, with 10 bases fitting TRBD1. The V segment lost 2 bases and the J segment 6 bases; nucleotides outside the gene matches: 3. Germline V CDR1 and CDR2: SQVTM, ANQGSEA. The CDR3 spans 13 residues. CDR3 sequence: CSVETDRGHGYTF. DNA for the CDR3: TGCAGCGTTGAAACCGACAGGGGGCATGGCTACACCTTC.

The CDR3 bases are TGTGCCAGCAGATGGACAGGGACTGCTCCGGGTGAGCAGTTCTTC. Translated: CASRWTGTAPGEQFF. This chain uses TRBV7-9 with TRBJ2-1; 8 bases match TRBD1. Germline V gives CDR1 SEHNR, CDR2 FQNEAQ (reference sequence). The CDR3 length is 15 residues. After removal of 6 bases from V and 9 bases from J, the junction contained 13 bases not matched to a gene.

This clonotype came up a few times. The V and J genes are TRBV20-1 and TRBJ2-1, with D possibly TRBD2 on 6 matching bases. Germline assignment: CDR1 DFQATT and CDR2 SNEGSKA (reference sequence). The CDR3 extends over 14 amino acids. V lost 1 base, J lost 5 bases, and 12 bases lay in between. This CDR3 is CSARVTGRNNEQFF. CDR3 nucleotide sequence: TGCAGTGCTAGAGTTACGGGGAGGAACAATGAGCAGTTCTTC.

The V and J genes are TRBV20-1 and TRBJ2-5; possible D gene TRBD1, 6 bases. The CDR3 loop spans 12 amino acids. V was pared by 5 bases and J by 3 bases, with 10 bases between. Germline loops: CDR1 DFQATT, CDR2 SNEGSKA (reference sequence). DNA of the CDR3: TGCAGTGCTCTCGGACAGAAAGAGACCCAGTACTTC. Translating gives CSALGQKETQYF.

The V call is TRBV20-1, the J call TRBJ1-1, with 7 bases matching TRBD1. Germline V gene data show CDR1 as DFQATT and CDR2 as SNEGSKA (reference sequence). The CDR3 consists of 11 residues. Germline trimming cut 5 bases from V and 7 bases from J; bases unmatched to any gene: 4. The CDR3 coding sequence is TGCAGTGCTCCGGGACAGCATGAAGCTTTCTTT. Its translation: CSAPGQHEAFF.

This clonotype was seen only a few times. CDR3 coding DNA: TGTGCCAGCAGTTTAGAGGGGCCCCACCAGCATTTT. This translates into CASSLEGPHQHF. The chain links TRBV12-3 or TRBV12-4 to TRBJ1-5, with D possibly TRBD1 on 5 matching bases. V was cut by 1 base and J by 12 bases, with 10 bases left in between. The CDR3 has 12 residues.

The chain is built from TRBV7-9 and TRBJ1-1; D is uncertain. The CDR3 extends over 14 amino acids. The V and J ends lost 1 base and 4 bases respectively, with 10 bases between them. CDR1 and CDR2 (germline): SEHNR, FQNEAQ (reference sequence). The CDR3 reads CASSLGHRGTEAFF. CDR3 DNA: TGTGCCAGCAGCTTAGGTCATAGAGGCACTGAAGCTTTCTTT. Looking up the rest from reference TRBV7-9 and TRBJ1-1 gives the full variable domain: DTGVSQNPRHKITKRGQNVTFRCDPISEHNRLYWYRQTLGQGPEFLTYFQNEAQLEKSRLLSDRFSAERPKGSFSTLEIQRTEQGDSAMYLCASSLGHRGTEAFFGQGTRLTVV.